This is a list of T cell receptor beta chains from one sample in a study of regulatory T cells in long-lasting Graves disease. TCRdb passed the multiplex PCR reads through MiXCR, listing each CDR3 protein once. The table has around 250,000 distinct CDR3 sequences, just over 20% seen once. The sequences come from peripheral blood mononuclear cells (PBMCs), collected at new diagnosis, from a patient treated with antithyroid drugs. These receptors all come from a female donor with Graves disease. The CDR3 runs from the conserved cysteine through the conserved F or W. Fields, in order: clone size, J gene, V gene, D gene, CDR3 DNA, CDR3 protein. The D gene is left open where the match is weak. Size values are once, few and many counts, or a class for expanded clones, and some rows have none.

clone_size: NA
j_call: TRBJ1-2
v_call: TRBV29-1
d_call: NA
cdr3_nt: TGCAGCGTTGGGGTGCCGGACTATGGCTACACCTTC
cdr3_aa: CSVGVPDYGYTF

clone_size: NA
j_call: TRBJ2-7
v_call: TRBV4-2
d_call: NA
cdr3_nt: TGTGCCAGCAGCCAAGTGGAAGTCTACGAGCAGTACTTC
cdr3_aa: CASSQVEVYEQYF

clone_size: many
j_call: TRBJ1-5
v_call: TRBV27
d_call: TRBD1
cdr3_nt: TGTGCCAGCAGTTTTGGACAGGGGGTCCAGCCCCAGCATTTT
cdr3_aa: CASSFGQGVQPQHF

clone_size: many
j_call: TRBJ2-7
v_call: TRBV12-3/TRBV12-4
d_call: NA
cdr3_nt: TGTGCCAGCAGTTTCGGGCAGAATCACGAGCAGTACTTC
cdr3_aa: CASSFGQNHEQYF

clone_size: NA
j_call: TRBJ2-3
v_call: TRBV7-3
d_call: TRBD2
cdr3_nt: TGTGCCAGCAGCTTCGGACTAGCGCGGACAGATACGCAGTATTTT
cdr3_aa: CASSFGLARTDTQYF

clone_size: many
j_call: TRBJ2-1
v_call: TRBV2
d_call: TRBD2
cdr3_nt: TGTGCCAGCAGGGGGACTAGCGGGATGGCAGGTGAGCAGTTCTTC
cdr3_aa: CASRGTSGMAGEQFF

clone_size: few
j_call: TRBJ1-5
v_call: TRBV2
d_call: TRBD1
cdr3_nt: TGTGCCACTAGAGGACAGGGCCCTCAGGGCAATCAGCCCCAGCATTTT
cdr3_aa: CATRGQGPQGNQPQHF

clone_size: NA
j_call: TRBJ1-6
v_call: TRBV19
d_call: NA
cdr3_nt: TGTGCCAGTAGTATTGGGGAATCACCCCTCCACTTT
cdr3_aa: CASSIGESPLHF

clone_size: many
j_call: TRBJ2-5
v_call: TRBV27
d_call: TRBD1
cdr3_nt: TGTGCCAGCAGAACCGGATTTGACAGGGCAGAGACCCAGTACTTC
cdr3_aa: CASRTGFDRAETQYF

clone_size: NA
j_call: TRBJ1-5
v_call: TRBV28
d_call: TRBD1
cdr3_nt: TGTGCCAGCAGAAGGGTCGGGACAGGGGTTAGCAATCAGCCCCAGCATTTT
cdr3_aa: CASRRVGTGVSNQPQHF

clone_size: many
j_call: TRBJ2-1
v_call: TRBV6-2/TRBV6-3
d_call: NA
cdr3_nt: TGTGCCAGCAGTCCCCGGGTGACTAGTTCACCGTTCTTC
cdr3_aa: CASSPRVTSSPFF

clone_size: many
j_call: TRBJ2-3
v_call: TRBV30
d_call: NA
cdr3_nt: TGTGCCTGGAGAGTAGCGGCATCTTCAGATACGCAGTATTTT
cdr3_aa: CAWRVAASSDTQYF

clone_size: NA
j_call: TRBJ2-1
v_call: TRBV19
d_call: NA
cdr3_nt: TGTGCCAGTAGTATAGCCATAGGCTATGAGCAGTTCTTC
cdr3_aa: CASSIAIGYEQFF

clone_size: few
j_call: TRBJ1-2
v_call: TRBV5-1
d_call: NA
cdr3_nt: TGCGCCAGCAGCTTGGGTTTAACACTCGGTTCGGGTGGCTACACCTTC
cdr3_aa: CASSLGLTLGSGGYTF

clone_size: many
j_call: TRBJ2-3
v_call: TRBV5-1
d_call: NA
cdr3_nt: TGCGCCAGCAGCTTGGAGGTCGCGGGGAGCACAGATACGCAGTATTTT
cdr3_aa: CASSLEVAGSTDTQYF

clone_size: many
j_call: TRBJ1-1
v_call: TRBV27
d_call: NA
cdr3_nt: TGTGCCAGCAGTTTGTCCGGAGCTCAATGGAACACTGAAGCTTTCTTT
cdr3_aa: CASSLSGAQWNTEAFF

clone_size: many
j_call: TRBJ1-5
v_call: TRBV6-2/TRBV6-3
d_call: TRBD1
cdr3_nt: TGTGCCAGCAGGCACAGGGGGCACCAGCCCCAGCATTTT
cdr3_aa: CASRHRGHQPQHF

clone_size: few
j_call: TRBJ1-3
v_call: TRBV6-1
d_call: NA
cdr3_nt: TGTGCCAGCAGTACCACTCGGGGGGGTAACGCTGGAAACACCATATATTTT
cdr3_aa: CASSTTRGGNAGNTIYF

clone_size: many
j_call: TRBJ2-7
v_call: TRBV7-7
d_call: NA
cdr3_nt: TGTGCCAGCAGCCCCTATCATGGGGCCTACGAGCAGTACTTC
cdr3_aa: CASSPYHGAYEQYF